This entry describes one T cell receptor (beta chain). No antigen is known for it. This specimen comes from a study of T cell responses to AZD1222 COVID-19 vaccine. The germline V and J ends were trimmed by 5 bases and 1 base, with 14 bases remaining between them. The V gene's germline CDR1 is SGHTA and CDR2 FQGNSA. CDR3 length: 15 residues. Clones were read by immunoSEQ multiplex PCR, and TCRdb kept only the in-frame ones, dropping some. Altogether fewer than 100,000 clones are present, roughly 88% being singletons, with the ten largest covering over 1.3%. Overall study findings and caveats: Reports say nearly half of spike-specific TCRs go after unmutated variant regions.

This specimen was peripheral blood, taken 28 days after the second AZD1222 dose. The sequence was obtained from an adult who received the AZD1222 COVID-19 vaccine. The rearrangement links TRBV7-2 to TRBJ1-1, with D possibly matching TRBD1 (6 bases). The CDR3, as DNA: TGTGCCAGCAGCGCCAGCACGACAGGGAACACTGAAGCTTTCTTT. Translated: CASSASTTGNTEAFF.